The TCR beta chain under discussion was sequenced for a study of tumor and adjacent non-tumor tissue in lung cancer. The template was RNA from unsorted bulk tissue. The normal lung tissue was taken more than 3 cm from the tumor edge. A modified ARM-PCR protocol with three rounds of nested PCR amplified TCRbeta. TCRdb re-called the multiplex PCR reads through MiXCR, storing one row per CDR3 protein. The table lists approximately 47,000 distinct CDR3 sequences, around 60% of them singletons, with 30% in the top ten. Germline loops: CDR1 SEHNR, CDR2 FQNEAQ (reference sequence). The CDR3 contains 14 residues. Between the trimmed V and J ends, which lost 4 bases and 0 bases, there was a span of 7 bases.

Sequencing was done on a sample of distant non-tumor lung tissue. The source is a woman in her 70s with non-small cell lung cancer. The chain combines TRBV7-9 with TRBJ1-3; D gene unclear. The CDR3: CASSSDGSGNTIYF. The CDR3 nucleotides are TGTGCCAGCAGCTCGGACGGCTCTGGAAACACCATATATTTT.